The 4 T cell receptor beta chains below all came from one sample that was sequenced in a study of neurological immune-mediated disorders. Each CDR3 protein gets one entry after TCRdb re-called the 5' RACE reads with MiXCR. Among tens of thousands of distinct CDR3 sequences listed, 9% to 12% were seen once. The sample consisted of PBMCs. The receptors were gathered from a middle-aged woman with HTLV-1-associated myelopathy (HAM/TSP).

The DNA for the CDR3 is TGTGCCAGCAGAGACAGGGGTATTTCTTCACCCCTCCACTTT. Amino acid sequence: CASRDRGISSPLHF. The chain uses TRBV27 and TRBJ1-6; TRBD1 agrees at 8 bases. V shed 6 bases and J 9 bases; nucleotides not matched to a gene: 7. Germline V gene lookup returns CDR1 MNHEY and CDR2 SMNVEV (reference sequence). The CDR3 is 14 amino acids.

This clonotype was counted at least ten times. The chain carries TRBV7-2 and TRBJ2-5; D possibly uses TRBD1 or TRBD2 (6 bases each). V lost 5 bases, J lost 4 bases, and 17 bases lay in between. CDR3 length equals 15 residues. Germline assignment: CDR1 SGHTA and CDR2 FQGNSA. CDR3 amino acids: CASSHKWGATETQYF. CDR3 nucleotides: TGTGCCAGCAGCCACAAGTGGGGGGCAACAGAGACCCAGTACTTC.

The CDR3 reads CASSLHNALYGYTF. The CDR3 DNA is TGTGCCAGCAGTTTGCACAACGCGCTCTACGGCTACACCTTC. J is TRBJ1-2 and V is TRBV25-1, with D unclear. V was pared by 5 bases and J by 8 bases, with 18 bases between. The CDR3 loop spans 14 amino acids. Germline CDR1 is MGHDK and CDR2 is SYGVNS.

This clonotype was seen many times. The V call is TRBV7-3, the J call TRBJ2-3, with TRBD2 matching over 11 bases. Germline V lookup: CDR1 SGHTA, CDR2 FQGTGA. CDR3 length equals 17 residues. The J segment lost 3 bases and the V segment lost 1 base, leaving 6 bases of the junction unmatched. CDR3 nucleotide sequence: TGTGCCAGCAGCTTAATGGTAGCGGGGGGGCGGACAGATACGCAGTATTTT. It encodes CASSLMVAGGRTDTQYF.